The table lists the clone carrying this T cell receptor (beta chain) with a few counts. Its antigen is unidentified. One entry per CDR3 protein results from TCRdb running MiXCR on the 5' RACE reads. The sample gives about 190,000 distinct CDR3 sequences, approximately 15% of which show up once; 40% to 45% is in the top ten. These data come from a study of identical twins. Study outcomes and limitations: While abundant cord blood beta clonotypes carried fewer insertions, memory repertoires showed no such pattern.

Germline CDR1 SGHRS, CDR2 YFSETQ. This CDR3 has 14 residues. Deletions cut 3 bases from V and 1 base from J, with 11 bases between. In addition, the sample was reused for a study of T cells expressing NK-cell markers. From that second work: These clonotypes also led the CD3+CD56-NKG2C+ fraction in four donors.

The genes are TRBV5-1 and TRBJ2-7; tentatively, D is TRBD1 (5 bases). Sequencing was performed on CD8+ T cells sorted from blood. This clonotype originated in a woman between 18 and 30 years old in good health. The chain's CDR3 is CASSSEQASYEQYF. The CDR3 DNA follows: TGCGCCAGCAGCTCAGAACAGGCATCCTACGAGCAGTACTTC.